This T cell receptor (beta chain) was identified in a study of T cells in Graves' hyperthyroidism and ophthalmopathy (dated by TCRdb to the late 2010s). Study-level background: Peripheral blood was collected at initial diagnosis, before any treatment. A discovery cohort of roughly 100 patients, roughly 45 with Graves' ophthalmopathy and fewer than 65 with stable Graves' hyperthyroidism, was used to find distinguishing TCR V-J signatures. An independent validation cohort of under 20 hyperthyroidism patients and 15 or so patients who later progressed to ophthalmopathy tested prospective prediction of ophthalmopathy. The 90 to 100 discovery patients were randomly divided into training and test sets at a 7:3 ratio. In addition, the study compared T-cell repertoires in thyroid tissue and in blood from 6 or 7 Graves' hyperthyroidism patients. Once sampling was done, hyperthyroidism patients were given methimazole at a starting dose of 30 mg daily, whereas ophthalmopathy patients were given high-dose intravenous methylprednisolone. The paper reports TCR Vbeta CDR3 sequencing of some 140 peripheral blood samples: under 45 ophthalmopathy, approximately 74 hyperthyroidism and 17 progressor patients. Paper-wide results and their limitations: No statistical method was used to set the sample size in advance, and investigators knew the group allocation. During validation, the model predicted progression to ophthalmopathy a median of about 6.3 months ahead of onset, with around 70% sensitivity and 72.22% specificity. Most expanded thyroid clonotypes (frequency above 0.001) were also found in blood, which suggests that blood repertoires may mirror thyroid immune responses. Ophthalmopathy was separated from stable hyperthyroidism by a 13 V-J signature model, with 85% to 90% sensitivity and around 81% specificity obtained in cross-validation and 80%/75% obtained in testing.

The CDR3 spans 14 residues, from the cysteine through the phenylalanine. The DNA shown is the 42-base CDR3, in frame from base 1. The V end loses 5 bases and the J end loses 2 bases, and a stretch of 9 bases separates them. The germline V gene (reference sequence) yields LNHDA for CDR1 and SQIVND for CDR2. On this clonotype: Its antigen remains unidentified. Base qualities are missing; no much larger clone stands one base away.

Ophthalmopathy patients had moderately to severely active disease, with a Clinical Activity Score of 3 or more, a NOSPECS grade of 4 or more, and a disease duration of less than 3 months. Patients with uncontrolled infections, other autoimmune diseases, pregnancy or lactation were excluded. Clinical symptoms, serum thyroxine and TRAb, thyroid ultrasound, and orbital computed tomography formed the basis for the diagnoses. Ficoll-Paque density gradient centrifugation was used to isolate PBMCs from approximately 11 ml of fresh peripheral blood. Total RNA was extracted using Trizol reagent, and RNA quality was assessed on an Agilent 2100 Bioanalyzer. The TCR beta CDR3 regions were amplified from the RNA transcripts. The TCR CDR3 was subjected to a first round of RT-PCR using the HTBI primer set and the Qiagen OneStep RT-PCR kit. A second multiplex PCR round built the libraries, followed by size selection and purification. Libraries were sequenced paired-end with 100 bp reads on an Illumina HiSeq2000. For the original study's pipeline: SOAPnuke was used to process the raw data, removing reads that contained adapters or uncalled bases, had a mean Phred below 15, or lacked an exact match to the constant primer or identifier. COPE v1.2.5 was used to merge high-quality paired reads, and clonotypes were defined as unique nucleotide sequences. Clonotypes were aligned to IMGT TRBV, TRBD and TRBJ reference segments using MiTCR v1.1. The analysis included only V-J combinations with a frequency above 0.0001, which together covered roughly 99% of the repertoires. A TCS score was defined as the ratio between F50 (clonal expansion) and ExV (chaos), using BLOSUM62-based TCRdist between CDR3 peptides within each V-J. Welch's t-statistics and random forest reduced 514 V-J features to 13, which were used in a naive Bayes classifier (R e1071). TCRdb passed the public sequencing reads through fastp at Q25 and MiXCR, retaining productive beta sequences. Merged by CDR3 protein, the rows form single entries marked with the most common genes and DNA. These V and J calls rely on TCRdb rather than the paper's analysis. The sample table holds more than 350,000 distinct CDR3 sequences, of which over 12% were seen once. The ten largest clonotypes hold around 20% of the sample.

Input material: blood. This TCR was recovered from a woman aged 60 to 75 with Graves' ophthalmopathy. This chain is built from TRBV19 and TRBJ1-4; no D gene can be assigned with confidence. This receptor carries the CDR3 CASSLPPTNEKLFF. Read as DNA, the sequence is TGTGCCAGTAGTTTGCCACCGACTAATGAAAAACTGTTTTTT.